The TCR beta chain under discussion was sequenced for a study of graft-versus-host responses after intestinal transplantation. As for the study in general: The transplants performed in recipients were multivisceral, liver-intestinal, or isolated intestinal. After anti-thymocyte globulin induction, recipients took tacrolimus and steroids for three to four years.

V lost 5 bases, J lost 7 bases, and 13 bases stayed unmatched. The CDR3 is made up of 15 amino acids. Germline lookup yields CDR1 MNHNS and CDR2 SASEGT. Clones were read by immunoSEQ multiplex PCR, and TCRdb kept only the in-frame ones, dropping some. The sample contains 95,000 to 110,000 clones, roughly 86% of which appear only once. Study-level results: Analysis identified GvH clones in recipient marrow, with some appearing first in ileum or blood.

On this clone: Its antigen is as yet unknown.

This chain links TRBV6-1 with TRBJ1-1, with TRBD1 identical over 7 bases. This clonotype was sampled from a human donor who was the organ donor for an intestinal transplant. The sample consisted of unstimulated CD4+ T cells sorted from spleen or lymph node cells, taken before transplant. CDR3 region: CASSRYDRVKGEAFF. The CDR3 DNA is TGTGCCAGCAGTCGTTATGACAGGGTGAAAGGTGAAGCTTTCTTT.